This record concerns one T cell receptor (beta chain) sequence. What it recognizes is unknown. The sample is drawn from a study of OX40 agonist ivuxolimab in advanced cancers. Study details: Two patients with cutaneous melanoma and one with hepatocellular carcinoma, three in total, showed partial responses.

The sampling schedule covered blood at baseline, cycle 4 day 1, and cycle 7 day 1. Produced via immunoSEQ multiplex PCR; TCRdb's table is partial and in-frame only. The sample holds around 3,700 clones, around 78% seen once. CDR1 and CDR2 (germline): GTSNPN, SVGIG (reference sequence). The CDR3 totals 14 residues. V was clipped by 0 bases and J by 5 bases, with 8 bases between them. Study outcomes and limitations: Partial responders receiving 0.1-3.0 mg/kg showed among the lowest clonal expansion.

The chain employs TRBV30 and TRBJ1-6; D unclear. This receptor was taken from an adult with an advanced solid tumor such as melanoma, head and neck, liver or kidney cancer. The sequencing here drew on CD4+ or CD8+ T cells sorted from blood, taken in a trial of the OX40 agonist ivuxolimab. The chain's CDR3 is CAWSVIRDNSPLHF. The CDR3 nucleotides are TGTGCCTGGAGTGTTATACGGGATAATTCACCCCTCCACTTT.